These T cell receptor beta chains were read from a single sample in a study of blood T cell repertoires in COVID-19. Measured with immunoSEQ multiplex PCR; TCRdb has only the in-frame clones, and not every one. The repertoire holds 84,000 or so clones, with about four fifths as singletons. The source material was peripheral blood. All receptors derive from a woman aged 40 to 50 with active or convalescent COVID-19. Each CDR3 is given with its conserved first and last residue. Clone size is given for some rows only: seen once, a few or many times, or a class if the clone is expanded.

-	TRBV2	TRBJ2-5	CASSEGGGPKGETQYF
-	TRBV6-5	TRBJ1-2	CASSSLHANYGYTF
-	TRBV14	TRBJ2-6	CASSQIRQGGMSSGANVLTF
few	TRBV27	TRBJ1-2	CASSPNGRGDYGYTF
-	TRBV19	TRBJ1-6	CASSTTYNSPLHF
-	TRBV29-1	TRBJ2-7	CSVVGRGQGVDEQYF
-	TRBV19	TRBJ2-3	CASSIGLADTQYF
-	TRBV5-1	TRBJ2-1	CASSPTSGSNEQFF
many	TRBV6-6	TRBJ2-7	CASSSTDRASYEQYF
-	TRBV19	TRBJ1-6	CASSTTEDNSPLHF
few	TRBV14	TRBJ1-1	CASSQDRPAFSGNTEAFF
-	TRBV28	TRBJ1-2	CASTLSGTGGGYTF
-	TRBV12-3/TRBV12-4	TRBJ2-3	CASSLPLDTQYF
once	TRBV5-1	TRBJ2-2	CASSRQTGELFF
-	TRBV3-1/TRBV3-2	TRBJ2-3	CASSRTGAGADTQYF
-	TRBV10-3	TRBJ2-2	CAISIGTGSTGELFF